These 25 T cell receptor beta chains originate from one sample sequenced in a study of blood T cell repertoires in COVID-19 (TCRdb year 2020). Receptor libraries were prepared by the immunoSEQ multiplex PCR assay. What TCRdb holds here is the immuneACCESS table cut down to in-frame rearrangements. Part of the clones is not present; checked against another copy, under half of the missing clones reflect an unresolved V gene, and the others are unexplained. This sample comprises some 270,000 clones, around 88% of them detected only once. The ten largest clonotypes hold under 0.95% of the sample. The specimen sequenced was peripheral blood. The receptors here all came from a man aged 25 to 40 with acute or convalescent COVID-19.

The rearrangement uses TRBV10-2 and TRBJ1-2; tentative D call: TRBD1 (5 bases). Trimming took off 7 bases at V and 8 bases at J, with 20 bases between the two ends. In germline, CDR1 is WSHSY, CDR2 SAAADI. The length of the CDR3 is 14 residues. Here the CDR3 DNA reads TGCGCCAGCACTCGACAGATGGGGTTGGAGGGCTACACCTTC. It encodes CASTRQMGLEGYTF.

CDR3 in DNA: TGTGCCAGCAGCTTGACTCGGGAGAGCACAGATACGCAGTATTTT. Its protein is CASSLTRESTDTQYF. This chain connects TRBV5-4 to TRBJ2-3; maybe TRBD2 (6 bases). This CDR3 spans 15 amino acids. Trimming stripped 1 base from V and 0 bases from J, with 9 bases between. Germline loops: CDR1 SGHNT, CDR2 YYREEE (reference sequence).

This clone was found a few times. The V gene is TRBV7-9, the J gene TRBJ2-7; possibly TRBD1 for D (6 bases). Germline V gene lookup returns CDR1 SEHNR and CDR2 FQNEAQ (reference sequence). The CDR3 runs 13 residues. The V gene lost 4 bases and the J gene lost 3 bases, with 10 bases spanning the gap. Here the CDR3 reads CASSSVGGYEQYF. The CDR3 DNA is TGTGCCAGCAGCTCAGTAGGGGGCTACGAGCAGTACTTC. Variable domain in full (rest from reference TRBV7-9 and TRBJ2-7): DTGVSQNPRHKITKRGQNVTFRCDPISEHNRLYWYRQTLGQGPEFLTYFQNEAQLEKSRLLSDRFSAERPKGSFSTLEIQRTEQGDSAMYLCASSSVGGYEQYFGPGTRLTVT.

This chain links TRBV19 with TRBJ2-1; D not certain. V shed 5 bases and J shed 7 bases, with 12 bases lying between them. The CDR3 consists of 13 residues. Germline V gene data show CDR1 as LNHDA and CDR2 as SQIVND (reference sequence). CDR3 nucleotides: TGTGCCAGTAGTGCGGTCAGACCGAATGAGCAGTTCTTC. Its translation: CASSAVRPNEQFF.

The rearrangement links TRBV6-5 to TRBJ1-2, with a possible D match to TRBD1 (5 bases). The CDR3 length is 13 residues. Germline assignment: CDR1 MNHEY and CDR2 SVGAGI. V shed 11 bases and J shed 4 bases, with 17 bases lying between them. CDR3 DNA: TGTGCCGCCTCCGTGGCAGGGCCCTATGGCTACACCTTC. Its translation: CAASVAGPYGYTF.

The CDR3 spells CASSPTGQLNTEAFF. Written as DNA, the CDR3 is TGTGCCAGCTCACCGACGGGACAGCTGAACACTGAAGCTTTCTTT. The chain uses TRBV18 and TRBJ1-1, with 7 nucleotides matching TRBD1. The CDR3 runs to 15 residues. V was clipped by 3 bases and J by 0 bases; unmatched bases: 4. Looked up from germline, CDR1 is KGHSH and CDR2 is LQKENI.

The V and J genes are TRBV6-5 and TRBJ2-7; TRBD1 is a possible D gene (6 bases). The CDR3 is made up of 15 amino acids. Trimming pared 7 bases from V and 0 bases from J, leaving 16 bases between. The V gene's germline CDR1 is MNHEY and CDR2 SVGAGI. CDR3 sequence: CASTSDRTSSYEQYF. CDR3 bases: TGTGCCAGCACTTCCGACAGGACGAGCTCCTACGAGCAGTACTTC.

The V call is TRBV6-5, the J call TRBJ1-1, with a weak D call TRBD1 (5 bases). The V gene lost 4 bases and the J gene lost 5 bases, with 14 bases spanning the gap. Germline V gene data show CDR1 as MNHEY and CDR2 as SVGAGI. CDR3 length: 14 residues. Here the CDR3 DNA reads TGTGCCAGCAGTTCAGGGTTTCCTAGGACTGAAGCTTTCTTT. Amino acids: CASSSGFPRTEAFF.

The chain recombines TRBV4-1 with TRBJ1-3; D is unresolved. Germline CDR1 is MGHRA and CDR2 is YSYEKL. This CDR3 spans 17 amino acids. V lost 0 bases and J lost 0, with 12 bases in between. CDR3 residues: CASSQDKIALSGNTIYF. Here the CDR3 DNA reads TGCGCCAGCAGCCAAGATAAGATAGCCCTCTCTGGAAACACCATATATTTT.

CDR3 nucleotides: TGTGCCAGCAGCTTCCCGGGAGGCTATGGCTACACCTTC. It translates to CASSFPGGYGYTF. The rearrangement joins TRBV7-3 to TRBJ1-2; no clear D gene. Germline CDR1 is SGHTA and CDR2 is FQGTGA. V lost 3 bases and J lost 4, with 9 bases in between. This CDR3 is 13 amino acids long.

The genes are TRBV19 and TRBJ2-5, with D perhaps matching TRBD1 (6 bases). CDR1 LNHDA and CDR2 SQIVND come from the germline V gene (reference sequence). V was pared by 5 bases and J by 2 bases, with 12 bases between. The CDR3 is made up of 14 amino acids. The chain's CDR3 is CASSVYQGQETQYF. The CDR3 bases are TGTGCCAGTAGTGTTTACCAGGGGCAAGAGACCCAGTACTTC.

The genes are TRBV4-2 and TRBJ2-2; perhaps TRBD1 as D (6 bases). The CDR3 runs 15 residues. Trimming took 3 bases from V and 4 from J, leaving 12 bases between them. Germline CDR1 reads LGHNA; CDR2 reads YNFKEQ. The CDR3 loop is CASSHDGTLTGELFF. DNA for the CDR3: TGTGCCAGCAGCCACGACGGGACACTCACCGGGGAGCTGTTTTTT.

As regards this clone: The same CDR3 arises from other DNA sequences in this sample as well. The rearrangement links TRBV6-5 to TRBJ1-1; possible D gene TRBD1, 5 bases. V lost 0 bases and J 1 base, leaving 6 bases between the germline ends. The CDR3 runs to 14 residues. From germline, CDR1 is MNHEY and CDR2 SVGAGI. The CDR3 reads CASSYSTGNTEAFF. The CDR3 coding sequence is TGTGCCAGCAGTTACTCTACAGGGAACACTGAAGCTTTCTTT.

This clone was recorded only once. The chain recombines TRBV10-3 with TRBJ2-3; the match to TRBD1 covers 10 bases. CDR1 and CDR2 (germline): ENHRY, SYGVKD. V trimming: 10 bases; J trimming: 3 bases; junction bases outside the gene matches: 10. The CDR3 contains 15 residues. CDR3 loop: CATQKGTGVTDTQYF. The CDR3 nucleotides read TGTGCCACGCAAAAAGGGACAGGGGTAACAGATACGCAGTATTTT.

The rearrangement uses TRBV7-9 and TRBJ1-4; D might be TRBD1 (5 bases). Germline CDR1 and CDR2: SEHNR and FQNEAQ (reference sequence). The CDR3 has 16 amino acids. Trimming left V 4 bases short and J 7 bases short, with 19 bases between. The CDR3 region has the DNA TGTGCCAGCAGCTCCCCGAACGGGGAGGGGATTGAAAAACTGTTTTTT. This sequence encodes CASSSPNGEGIEKLFF.

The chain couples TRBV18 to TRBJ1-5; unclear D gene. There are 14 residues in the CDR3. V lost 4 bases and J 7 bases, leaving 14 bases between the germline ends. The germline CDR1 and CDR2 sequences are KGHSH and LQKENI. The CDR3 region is CASSLAGRGQPQHF. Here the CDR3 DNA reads TGTGCCAGCTCACTGGCTGGTAGAGGACAGCCCCAGCATTTT.

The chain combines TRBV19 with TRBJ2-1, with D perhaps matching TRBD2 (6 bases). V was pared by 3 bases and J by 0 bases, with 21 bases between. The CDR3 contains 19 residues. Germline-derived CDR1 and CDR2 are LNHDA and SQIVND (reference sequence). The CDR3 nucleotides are TGTGCCAGTAGTATTGGGACTGTTAACCCCCTGAGCTCCTACAATGAGCAGTTCTTC. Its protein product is CASSIGTVNPLSSYNEQFF.

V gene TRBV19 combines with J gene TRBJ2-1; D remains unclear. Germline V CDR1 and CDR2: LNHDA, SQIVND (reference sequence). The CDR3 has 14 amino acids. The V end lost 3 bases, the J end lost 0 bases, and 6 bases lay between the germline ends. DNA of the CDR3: TGTGCCAGTAGTATTGGCCTCTCCTACAATGAGCAGTTCTTC. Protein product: CASSIGLSYNEQFF.

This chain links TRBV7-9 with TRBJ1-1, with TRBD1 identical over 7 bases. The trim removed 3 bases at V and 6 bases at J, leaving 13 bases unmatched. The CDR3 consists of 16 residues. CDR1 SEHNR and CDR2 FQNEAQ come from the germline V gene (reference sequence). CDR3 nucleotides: TGTGCCAGCAGCTTGAACAGGGGCCAGGGTGAGGCTGAAGCTTTCTTT. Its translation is CASSLNRGQGEAEAFF.

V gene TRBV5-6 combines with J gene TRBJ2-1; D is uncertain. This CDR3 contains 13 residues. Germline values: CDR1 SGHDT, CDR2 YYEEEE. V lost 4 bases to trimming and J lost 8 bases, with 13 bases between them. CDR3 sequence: CASSPPGWDEQFF. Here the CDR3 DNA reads TGTGCCAGCAGCCCCCCCGGGTGGGATGAGCAGTTCTTC.

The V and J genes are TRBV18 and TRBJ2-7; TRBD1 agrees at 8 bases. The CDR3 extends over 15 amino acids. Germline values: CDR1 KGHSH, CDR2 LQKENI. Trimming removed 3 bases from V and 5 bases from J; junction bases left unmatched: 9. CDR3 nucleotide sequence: TGTGCCAGCTCACCGACGACAGGGGTTGAGAACGAGCAGTACTTC. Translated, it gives CASSPTTGVENEQYF.

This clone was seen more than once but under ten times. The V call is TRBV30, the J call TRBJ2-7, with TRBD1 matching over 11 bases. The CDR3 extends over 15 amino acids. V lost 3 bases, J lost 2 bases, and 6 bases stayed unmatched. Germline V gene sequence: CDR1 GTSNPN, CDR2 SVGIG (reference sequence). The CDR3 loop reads CAWRTRGQGAYEQYF. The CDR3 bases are TGTGCCTGGAGGACCAGGGGACAGGGGGCCTACGAGCAGTACTTC.

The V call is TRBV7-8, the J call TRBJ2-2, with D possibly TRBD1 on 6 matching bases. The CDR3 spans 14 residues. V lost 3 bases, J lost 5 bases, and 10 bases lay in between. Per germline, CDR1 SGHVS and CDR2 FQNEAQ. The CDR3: CASSFGTGTGELFF. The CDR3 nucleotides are TGTGCCAGCAGCTTTGGAACAGGGACCGGGGAGCTGTTTTTT.

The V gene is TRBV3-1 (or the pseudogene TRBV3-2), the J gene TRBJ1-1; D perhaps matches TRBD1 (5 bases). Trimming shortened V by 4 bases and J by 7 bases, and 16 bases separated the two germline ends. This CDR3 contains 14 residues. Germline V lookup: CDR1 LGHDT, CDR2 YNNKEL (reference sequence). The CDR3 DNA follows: TGTGCCAGCAGCCCGGGACTGGTTCTTTTTGAAGCTTTCTTT. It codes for CASSPGLVLFEAFF.

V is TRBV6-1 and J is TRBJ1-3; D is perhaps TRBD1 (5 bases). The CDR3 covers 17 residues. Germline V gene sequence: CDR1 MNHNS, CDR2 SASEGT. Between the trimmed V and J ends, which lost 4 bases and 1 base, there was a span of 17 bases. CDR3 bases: TGTGCCAGCAGTGTTGGACAACTCGTTTCTTCTGGAAACACCATATATTTT. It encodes CASSVGQLVSSGNTIYF.